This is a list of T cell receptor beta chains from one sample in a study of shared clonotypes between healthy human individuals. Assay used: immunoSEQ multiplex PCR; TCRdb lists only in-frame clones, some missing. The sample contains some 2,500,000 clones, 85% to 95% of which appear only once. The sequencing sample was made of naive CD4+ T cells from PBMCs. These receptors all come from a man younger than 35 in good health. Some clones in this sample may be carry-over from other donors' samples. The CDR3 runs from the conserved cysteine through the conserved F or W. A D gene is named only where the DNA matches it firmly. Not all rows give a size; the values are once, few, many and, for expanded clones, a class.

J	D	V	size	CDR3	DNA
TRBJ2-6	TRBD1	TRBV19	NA	CASTRDRSAGANVLTF	TGTGCCAGTACCCGGGACAGATCCGCTGGGGCCAACGTCCTGACTTTC
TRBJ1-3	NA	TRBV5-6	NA	CASSFSRNTIYF	TGTGCCAGCAGCTTTAGCAGAAACACCATATATTTT
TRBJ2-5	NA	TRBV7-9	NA	CASSLEKRTSQETQYF	TGTGCCAGCAGCTTAGAGAAGCGGACATCCCAAGAGACCCAGTACTTC
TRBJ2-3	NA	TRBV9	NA	CASSQRGGDSTDTQYF	TGTGCCAGCAGCCAAAGAGGGGGGGATAGCACAGATACGCAGTATTTT
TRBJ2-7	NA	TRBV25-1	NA	CASSQQQPGDEQYF	TGTGCCAGCAGTCAACAACAACCGGGGGACGAGCAGTACTTC
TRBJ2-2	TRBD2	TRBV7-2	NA	CASSLGLAGAGELFF	TGTGCCAGCAGCTTGGGACTAGCGGGAGCCGGGGAGCTGTTTTTT
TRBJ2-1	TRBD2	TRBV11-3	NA	CASSSQPTSGAYNEQFF	TGTGCCAGCAGCTCTCAACCGACTAGCGGCGCCTACAATGAGCAGTTCTTC
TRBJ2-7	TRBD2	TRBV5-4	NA	CASSQLAGESYEQYF	TGTGCCAGCAGCCAACTAGCGGGAGAGTCCTACGAGCAGTACTTC
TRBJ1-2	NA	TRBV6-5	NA	CASSQLTELYGYTF	TGTGCCAGCAGTCAGTTGACAGAACTATATGGCTACACCTTC
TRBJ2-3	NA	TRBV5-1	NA	CASSFGTGGTDTQYF	TGCGCCAGCAGCTTCGGGACCGGGGGCACAGATACGCAGTATTTT
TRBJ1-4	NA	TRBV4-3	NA	CASSQDSGAGKLFF	TGCGCCAGCAGCCAAGATAGCGGGGCCGGAAAACTGTTTTTT
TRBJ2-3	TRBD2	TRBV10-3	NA	CAIRGTSGRVTDTQYF	TGTGCCATCAGGGGGACTAGCGGGAGGGTCACAGATACGCAGTATTTT
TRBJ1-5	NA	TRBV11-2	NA	CASSLGGTRNQPQHF	TGTGCCAGCAGCTTAGGGGGAACTCGCAATCAGCCCCAGCATTTT
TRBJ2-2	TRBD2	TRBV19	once	CASTGRASGRGGTGELFF	TGTGCCAGTACCGGGCGGGCTAGCGGGAGAGGGGGCACCGGGGAGCTGTTTTTT
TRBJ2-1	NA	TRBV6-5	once	CASSRRGKGSNEQFF	TGTGCCAGCAGCCGACGGGGTAAAGGTTCCAATGAGCAGTTCTTC
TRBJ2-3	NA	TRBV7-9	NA	CASSLDRAPRVDTQYF	TGTGCCAGCAGCTTAGACCGGGCCCCGAGGGTAGATACGCAGTATTTT
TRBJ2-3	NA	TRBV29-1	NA	CSVAIPIGRTPIRDTQYF	TGCAGCGTTGCCATTCCCATAGGTCGGACTCCTATTCGGGATACGCAGTATTTT
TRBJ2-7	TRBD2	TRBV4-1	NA	CASSQTTAGTMIYEQYF	TGCGCCAGCAGCCAGACAACGGCCGGGACTATGATTTACGAGCAGTACTTC
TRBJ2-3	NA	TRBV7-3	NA	CASSLSGSPVDTQYF	TGTGCCAGCAGCTTATCGGGGTCTCCCGTCGATACGCAGTATTTT
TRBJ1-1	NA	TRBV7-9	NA	CASSLGWGAGTEAFF	TGTGCCAGCAGCTTAGGTTGGGGGGCGGGCACTGAAGCTTTCTTT
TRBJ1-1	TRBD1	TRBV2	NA	CASSPGQGFTKTFF	TGTGCCAGCAGTCCCGGACAGGGCTTTACGAAAACTTTCTTT
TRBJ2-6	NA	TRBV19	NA	CASSIGSGANVLTF	TGTGCCAGTAGTATTGGCTCTGGGGCCAACGTCCTGACTTTC
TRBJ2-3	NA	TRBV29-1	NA	CSVDNRRTDTQYF	TGCAGCGTGGATAACAGGAGAACAGATACGCAGTATTTT
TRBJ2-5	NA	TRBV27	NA	CASSLMFHGSQETQYF	TGTGCCAGCAGTTTAATGTTTCACGGATCCCAAGAGACCCAGTACTTC
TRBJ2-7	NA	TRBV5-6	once	CASSLRGYEQYF	TGTGCCAGCAGCTTGCGGGGGTACGAGCAGTACTTC
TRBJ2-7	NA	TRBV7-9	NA	CASSFSGYEQYF	TGTGCCAGCAGCTTCTCCGGCTACGAGCAGTACTTC
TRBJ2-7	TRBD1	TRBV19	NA	CASSRDRGFYEQYF	TGTGCCAGTAGTCGGGACAGGGGGTTTTACGAGCAGTACTTC
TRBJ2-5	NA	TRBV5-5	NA	CASSPDSTRETQYF	TGTGCCAGCAGTCCGGACAGCACCAGGGAGACCCAGTACTTC
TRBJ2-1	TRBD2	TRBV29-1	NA	CSVQRDAPNEQFF	TGCAGCGTTCAGCGGGACGCCCCCAATGAGCAGTTCTTC
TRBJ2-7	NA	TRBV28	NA	CASSLKYEQYF	TGTGCCAGCAGTTTGAAATACGAGCAGTACTTC
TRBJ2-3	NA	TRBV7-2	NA	CASSHEKRGTDTQYF	TGTGCCAGCAGCCACGAAAAGAGGGGCACAGATACGCAGTATTTT
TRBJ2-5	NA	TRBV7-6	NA	CASSAGRETQYF	TGTGCCAGCAGCGCCGGTAGAGAGACCCAGTACTTC
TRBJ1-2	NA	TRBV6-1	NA	CASSQDRRNYGYTF	TGTGCCAGCAGTCAGGACCGTCGAAACTATGGCTACACCTTC
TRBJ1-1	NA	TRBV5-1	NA	CASSLVTPNTEAFF	TGCGCCAGCAGCTTGGTGACACCGAACACTGAAGCTTTCTTT
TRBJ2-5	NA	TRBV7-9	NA	CASSLVRPYQETQYF	TGTGCCAGCAGCTTAGTCCGGCCGTACCAAGAGACCCAGTACTTC
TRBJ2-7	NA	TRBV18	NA	CASSPYPGAGEQYF	TGTGCCAGCTCACCTTACCCGGGGGCCGGCGAGCAGTACTTC
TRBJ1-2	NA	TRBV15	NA	CATSRVRTNYGYTF	TGTGCCACCAGCAGAGTTCGTACTAACTATGGCTACACCTTC
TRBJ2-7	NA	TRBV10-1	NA	CASRSEAAGYYEQYF	TGCGCCAGCAGGAGCGAGGCGGCAGGGTATTACGAGCAGTACTTC
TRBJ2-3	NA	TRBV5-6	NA	CASSLPPTSTDTQYF	TGTGCCAGCAGCTTACCCCCCACAAGTACAGATACGCAGTATTTT
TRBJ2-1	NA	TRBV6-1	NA	CASRLDGGGEQFF	TGTGCCAGCAGACTAGACGGCGGAGGAGAGCAGTTCTTC
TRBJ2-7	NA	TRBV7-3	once	CASSPYREGEQYF	TGTGCCAGCAGCCCATACAGGGAAGGCGAGCAGTACTTC
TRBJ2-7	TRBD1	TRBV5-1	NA	CASSLVGQGGDEQYF	TGCGCCAGCAGCTTGGTAGGACAGGGGGGCGACGAGCAGTACTTC
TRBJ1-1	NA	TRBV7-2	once	CAGTKDLNTEAFF	TGTGCCGGGACTAAGGATTTGAACACTGAAGCTTTCTTT
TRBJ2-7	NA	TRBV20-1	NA	CSISSYEQYF	TGCAGTATAAGCTCCTACGAGCAGTACTTC
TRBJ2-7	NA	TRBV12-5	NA	CASGGNSYEQYF	TGTGCTAGTGGTGGGAACTCCTACGAGCAGTACTTC
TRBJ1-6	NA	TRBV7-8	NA	CASSEMPDSPLHF	TGTGCCAGCAGCGAGATGCCGGATTCACCCCTCCACTTT
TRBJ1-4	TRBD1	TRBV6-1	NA	CASSDRGREKLFF	TGTGCCAGCAGTGACAGGGGGCGAGAAAAACTGTTTTTT
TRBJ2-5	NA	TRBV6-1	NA	CATGVGGETQYF	TGTGCCACTGGAGTCGGGGGCGAGACCCAGTACTTC
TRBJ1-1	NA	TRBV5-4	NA	CASSLGFLGGNTEAFF	TGTGCCAGCAGCTTGGGTTTTCTTGGGGGGAACACTGAAGCTTTCTTT
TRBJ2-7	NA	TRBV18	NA	CASSPLGFEQYF	TGTGCCAGCTCACCCTTAGGGTTCGAGCAGTACTTC
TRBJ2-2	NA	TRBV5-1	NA	CASSGTRTGELFF	TGCGCCAGCAGCGGAACTAGGACCGGGGAGCTGTTTTTT